This TCR beta chain was retrieved from a study of lymphopenia after photon versus proton radiotherapy. The V end was cut by 5 bases, the J end by 10 bases, with 15 bases between. The CDR3 loop spans 14 amino acids. Germline CDR1 SEHNR, CDR2 FQNEAQ (reference sequence). Concerning this clone: The antigen remains undetermined.

Study-wide points: After the lymphocyte nadir, photon-treated repertoires showed oligoclonal expansion, especially of CD8+ Temra cells.

Clones were read by immunoSEQ multiplex PCR, and TCRdb kept only the in-frame ones, dropping some. The sample has about 19,000 clones; around 90% are singletons. The sequence came from a man between 60 and 70 years old with pancreatic cancer. The chain links TRBV7-9 to TRBJ1-6; D call uncertain. Sequenced material: peripheral blood, taken from a patient treated with photon-based radiotherapy. This chain's CDR3 is CASSPRNRGSPLHF. The DNA of the CDR3 is TGTGCCAGCAGCCCACGGAACCGGGGATCACCCCTCCACTTT.